This record concerns one T cell receptor beta chain sequence. The antigen remains unidentified. These data are taken from a study of memory CD4+ T cells and cytomegalovirus serostatus. Study-wide points: The CMV-associated TCR signature appears largely within the CD4+ memory repertoire.

The sort gate was single viable CD3+CD4+CD8-CD45RO+ cells for memory CD4+ T cells. The method was immunoSEQ multiplex PCR; TCRdb's version includes in-frame clones alone and lacks a portion of them. The sample has tens of thousands of clones, roughly 82% seen once; the top ten hold over 0.35%. This CDR3 contains 13 residues. CDR1 and CDR2 (germline): SGHTA, FQGTGA. V was trimmed by 1 base and J by 7 bases, leaving 10 bases between them. The V and J genes are TRBV7-3 and TRBJ1-1, with a tentative D call TRBD1 (6 bases). The source material was memory CD4+ T cells from blood. The receptor was isolated from an adult in good health and CMV-seronegative. CDR3 region: CASSLKGGNEAFF. CDR3 bases: TGTGCCAGCAGCTTAAAGGGGGGGAATGAAGCTTTCTTT.